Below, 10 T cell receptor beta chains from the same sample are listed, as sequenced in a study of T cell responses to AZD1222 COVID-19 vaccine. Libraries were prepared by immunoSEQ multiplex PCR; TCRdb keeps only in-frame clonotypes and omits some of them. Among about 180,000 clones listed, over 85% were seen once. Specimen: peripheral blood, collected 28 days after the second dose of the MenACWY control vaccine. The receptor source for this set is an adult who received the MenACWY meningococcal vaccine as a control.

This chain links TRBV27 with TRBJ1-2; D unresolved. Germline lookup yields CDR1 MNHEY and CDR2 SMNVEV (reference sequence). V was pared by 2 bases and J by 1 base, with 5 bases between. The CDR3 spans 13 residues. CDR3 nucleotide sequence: TGTGCCAGCAGTTTAAAGGTTAACTATGGCTACACCTTC. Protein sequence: CASSLKVNYGYTF.

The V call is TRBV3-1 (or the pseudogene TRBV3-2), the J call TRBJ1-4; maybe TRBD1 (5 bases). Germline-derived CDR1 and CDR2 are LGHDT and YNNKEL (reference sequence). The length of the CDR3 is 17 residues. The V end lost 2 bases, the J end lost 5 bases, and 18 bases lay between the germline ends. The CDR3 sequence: CASSQLGLWEGNEKLFF. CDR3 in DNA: TGTGCCAGCAGCCAACTCGGGTTGTGGGAGGGGAATGAAAAACTGTTTTTT.

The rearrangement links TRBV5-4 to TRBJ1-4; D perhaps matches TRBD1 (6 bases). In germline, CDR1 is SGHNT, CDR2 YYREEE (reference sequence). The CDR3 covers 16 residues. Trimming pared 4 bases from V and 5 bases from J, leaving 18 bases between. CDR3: CASSQLGAGANEKLFF. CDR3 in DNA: TGTGCCAGCAGCCAATTGGGGGCAGGGGCGAATGAAAAACTGTTTTTT.

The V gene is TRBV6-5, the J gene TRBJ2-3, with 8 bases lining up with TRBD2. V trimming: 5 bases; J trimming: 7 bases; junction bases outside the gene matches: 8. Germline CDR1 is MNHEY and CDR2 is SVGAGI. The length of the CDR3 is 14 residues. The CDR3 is CASSRAGGGNTQYF. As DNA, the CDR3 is TGTGCCAGCAGTCGTGCGGGGGGAGGAAATACGCAGTATTTT.

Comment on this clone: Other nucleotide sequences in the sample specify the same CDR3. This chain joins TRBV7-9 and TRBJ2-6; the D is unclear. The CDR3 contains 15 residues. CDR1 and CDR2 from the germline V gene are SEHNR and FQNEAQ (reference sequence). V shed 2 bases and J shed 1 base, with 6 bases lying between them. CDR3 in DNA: TGTGCCAGCAGCTTATCGCAGTCTGGGGCCAACGTCCTGACTTTC. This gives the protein CASSLSQSGANVLTF.

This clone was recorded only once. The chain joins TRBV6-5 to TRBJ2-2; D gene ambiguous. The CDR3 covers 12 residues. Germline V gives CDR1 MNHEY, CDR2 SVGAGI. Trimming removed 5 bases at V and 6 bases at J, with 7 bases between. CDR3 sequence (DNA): TGTGCCAGCAGTACACCCCCCGGGGAGCTGTTTTTT. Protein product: CASSTPPGELFF.

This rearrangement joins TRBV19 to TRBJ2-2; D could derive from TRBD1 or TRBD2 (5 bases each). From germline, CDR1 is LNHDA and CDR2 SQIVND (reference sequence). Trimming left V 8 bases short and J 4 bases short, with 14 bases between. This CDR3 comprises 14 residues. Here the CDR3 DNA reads TGTGCCAGTTTACCATGGGACCCCACCGGGGAGCTGTTTTTT. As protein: CASLPWDPTGELFF.

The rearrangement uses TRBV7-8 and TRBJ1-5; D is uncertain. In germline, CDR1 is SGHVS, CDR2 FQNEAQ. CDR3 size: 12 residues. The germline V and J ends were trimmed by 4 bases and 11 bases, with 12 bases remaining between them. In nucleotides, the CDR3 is TGTGCCAGCAGCTCGCCGGTGGGGACCCAGCATTTT. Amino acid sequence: CASSSPVGTQHF.

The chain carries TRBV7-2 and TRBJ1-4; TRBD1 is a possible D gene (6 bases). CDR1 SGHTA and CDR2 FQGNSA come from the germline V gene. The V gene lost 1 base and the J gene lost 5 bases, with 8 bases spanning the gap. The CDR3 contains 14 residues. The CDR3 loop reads CASSLGGGNEKLFF. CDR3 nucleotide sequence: TGTGCCAGCAGCTTAGGGGGGGGCAATGAAAAACTGTTTTTT.

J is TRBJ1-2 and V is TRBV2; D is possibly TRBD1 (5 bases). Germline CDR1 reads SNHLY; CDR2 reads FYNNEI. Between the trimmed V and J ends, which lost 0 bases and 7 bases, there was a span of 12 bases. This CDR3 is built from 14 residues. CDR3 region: CASSEARQGAGYTF. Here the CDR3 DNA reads TGTGCCAGCAGTGAAGCGCGGCAGGGAGCTGGCTACACCTTC.